The 16 T cell receptor beta chains in this list originate from one sample, sequenced in a study of early T cells in non-severe SARS-CoV-2 infection. One entry per CDR3 protein results from TCRdb running MiXCR on the 5' RACE reads. The repertoire holds roughly 81,000 distinct CDR3 sequences, with 9.5% to 13% as singletons. What was sequenced was whole blood. Receptors were obtained from an adult who was a healthcare worker with PCR-confirmed SARS-CoV-2 infection or an uninfected control (not recorded which).

The chain uses TRBV6-5 and TRBJ2-5; D call uncertain. CDR1 and CDR2 (germline): MNHEY, SVGAGI. This CDR3 comprises 13 residues. Trimming cost V 6 bases and J 5 bases, with 13 bases left between them. The CDR3 region is CASRLRVPETQYF. Here the CDR3 DNA reads TGTGCCAGCAGACTACGGGTTCCGGAGACCCAGTACTTC.

This clonotype was counted between two and nine times. This chain connects TRBV27 to TRBJ2-3, with D unclear. Germline assignment: CDR1 MNHEY and CDR2 SMNVEV (reference sequence). There are 14 residues in the CDR3. Trimming took 2 bases from V and 6 from J, leaving 12 bases between them. CDR3 coding DNA: TGTGCCAGCAGTTTAGTCGACCATTGGGATACGCAGTATTTT. Translation gives CASSLVDHWDTQYF.

The genes are TRBV5-1 and TRBJ1-1; D is uncertain. CDR3 size: 12 residues. The germline V gene encodes CDR1 SGHRS and CDR2 YFSETQ. Trimming stripped 5 bases from V and 8 bases from J, with 13 bases between. This CDR3 reads CASRFVKGEAFF. For the CDR3, the DNA is TGCGCCAGCAGATTTGTGAAGGGAGAAGCTTTCTTT.

This clonotype was counted many times. This chain connects TRBV6-5 to TRBJ2-2; D is possibly TRBD1 (5 bases). This CDR3 has 14 residues. CDR1 and CDR2 from the germline V gene are MNHEY and SVGAGI. V was cut by 5 bases and J by 4 bases, with 11 bases left in between. The CDR3 bases are TGTGCCAGCAGTCCGACAGAGACCACCGGGGAGCTGTTTTTT. Amino acids: CASSPTETTGELFF.

In its sample, this clonotype was seen a few times. The genes are TRBV29-1 and TRBJ2-6; TRBD1 might be the D (7 bases). CDR1 and CDR2 (germline): SQVTM, ANQGSEA. V lost 6 bases, J lost 2 bases, and 11 bases lay in between. The CDR3 consists of 14 residues. The CDR3 here is CSVSGGTGANVLTF. The CDR3 DNA reads TGCAGCGTCTCAGGGGGGACTGGGGCCAACGTCCTGACTTTC.

This clonotype was counted many times. This rearrangement joins TRBV5-1 to TRBJ1-5, with D maybe TRBD1 (5 bases). Trimming took 4 bases from V and 0 from J, leaving 8 bases between them. CDR3 length: 14 residues. CDR1 SGHRS and CDR2 YFSETQ come from the germline V gene. CDR3 in amino acids: CASSQGHSNQPQHF. DNA of the CDR3: TGCGCCAGCAGCCAAGGACATAGCAATCAGCCCCAGCATTTT.

This clonotype was seen ten or more times. The V gene is TRBV6-5, the J gene TRBJ1-5, with TRBD1 matching over 7 bases. The junction had 13 bases not matched to a gene; V was cut back by 5 bases and J by 0 bases. Germline CDR1 and CDR2: MNHEY and SVGAGI. The CDR3 loop spans 18 amino acids. The CDR3 loop reads CASSDNRGLGYSNQPQHF. CDR3 bases: TGTGCCAGCAGTGACAACAGGGGCCTGGGGTATAGCAATCAGCCCCAGCATTTT.

The chain joins TRBV5-1 to TRBJ1-2, with TRBD1 identical over 8 bases. CDR3 length equals 14 residues. J lost 3 bases, V lost 3 bases, and 4 bases had no gene match. In germline, CDR1 is SGHRS, CDR2 YFSETQ. As DNA, the CDR3 is TGCGCCAGCAGCTCCCAGGGGGCTCACTATGGCTACACCTTC. It is translated as CASSSQGAHYGYTF.

This clonotype was seen a few times. V is TRBV12-3 or TRBV12-4 and J is TRBJ1-1, with D possibly matching TRBD1 (5 bases). The CDR3 is made up of 16 amino acids. The ends were cut back, 5 bases at V and 3 bases at J, with 19 bases in the middle. The CDR3 spells CASSLRRGPKDTEAFF. CDR3 coding DNA: TGTGCCAGCAGTCTCCGCCGGGGCCCGAAGGACACTGAAGCTTTCTTT.

This clonotype was seen ten or more times. The chain combines TRBV19 with TRBJ2-1; D could derive from TRBD1 or TRBD2 (6 bases each). V was cut by 6 bases and J by 6 bases, with 18 bases left in between. From germline, CDR1 is LNHDA and CDR2 SQIVND (reference sequence). This CDR3 region has 15 residues. The CDR3 DNA is TGTGCCAGTAGCTATGGGGGGCGGACCATCAATGAGCAGTTCTTC. Translated, it gives CASSYGGRTINEQFF.

This clonotype was seen ten or more times. V and J are TRBV27 and TRBJ2-6; D is unclear. Germline values: CDR1 MNHEY, CDR2 SMNVEV (reference sequence). CDR3 size: 17 residues. Trimming took off 8 bases at V and 3 bases at J, with 20 bases between the two ends. CDR3 nucleotides: TGTGCCAGCGGGCCCTCCCGGCAACCCCTTGGGGCCAACGTCCTGACTTTC. Encoded protein: CASGPSRQPLGANVLTF.

Only a few counts were recorded for this clonotype. V usage is TRBV29-1 and J usage is TRBJ2-3; D is uncertain. Germline V CDR1 and CDR2: SQVTM, ANQGSEA. Trimming left V 2 bases short and J 3 bases short, with 12 bases between. This CDR3 is 14 amino acids long. The CDR3 DNA follows: TGCAGCGTTGAAACCCGGCTCGCGACAGATACGCAGTATTTT. The encoded protein is CSVETRLATDTQYF.

The sample holds a few counts of this clonotype. This rearrangement joins TRBV7-8 to TRBJ2-7, with D maybe TRBD2 (5 bases). The germline gives CDR1 SGHVS, CDR2 FQNEAQ. V was cut by 3 bases and J by 0 bases, with 18 bases left in between. The CDR3 has 17 amino acids. The CDR3 is CASSFQILVESSYEQYF. In DNA form, the CDR3 reads TGTGCCAGCAGCTTCCAGATACTAGTGGAGAGCTCCTACGAGCAGTACTTC.

This clonotype occurred a few times. The J gene is TRBJ1-1, the V gene TRBV4-1; D call uncertain. V lost 3 bases to trimming and J lost 4 bases, with 12 bases between them. The CDR3 consists of 14 residues. CDR1 is MGHRA and CDR2 is YSYEKL in the germline V gene. For the CDR3, the DNA is TGCGCCAGCAGCCACAACGGCGGTGGCACTGAAGCTTTCTTT. Protein product: CASSHNGGGTEAFF.

CDR3 residues: CASSLYGGSSEEQYF. Written as DNA, the CDR3 is TGTGCCAGCAGTTTGTATGGTGGGAGTTCTGAGGAGCAGTACTTC. The chain uses TRBV12-3 or TRBV12-4 and TRBJ2-7; a possible D gene is TRBD2 (5 bases). Trimming took off 3 bases at V and 7 bases at J, with 19 bases between the two ends. CDR3 length: 15 residues.

Only a few counts were recorded for this clonotype. This chain uses TRBV7-9 with TRBJ2-6, with D perhaps matching TRBD1 (5 bases). Germline-derived CDR1 and CDR2 are SEHNR and FQNEAQ (reference sequence). The CDR3 is 17 residues long. Trimming pared 6 bases from V and 2 bases from J, leaving 17 bases between. Here the CDR3 reads CASRTPVGVAGANVLTF. CDR3 bases: TGTGCCAGCAGGACTCCGGTAGGGGTCGCTGGGGCCAACGTCCTGACTTTC.